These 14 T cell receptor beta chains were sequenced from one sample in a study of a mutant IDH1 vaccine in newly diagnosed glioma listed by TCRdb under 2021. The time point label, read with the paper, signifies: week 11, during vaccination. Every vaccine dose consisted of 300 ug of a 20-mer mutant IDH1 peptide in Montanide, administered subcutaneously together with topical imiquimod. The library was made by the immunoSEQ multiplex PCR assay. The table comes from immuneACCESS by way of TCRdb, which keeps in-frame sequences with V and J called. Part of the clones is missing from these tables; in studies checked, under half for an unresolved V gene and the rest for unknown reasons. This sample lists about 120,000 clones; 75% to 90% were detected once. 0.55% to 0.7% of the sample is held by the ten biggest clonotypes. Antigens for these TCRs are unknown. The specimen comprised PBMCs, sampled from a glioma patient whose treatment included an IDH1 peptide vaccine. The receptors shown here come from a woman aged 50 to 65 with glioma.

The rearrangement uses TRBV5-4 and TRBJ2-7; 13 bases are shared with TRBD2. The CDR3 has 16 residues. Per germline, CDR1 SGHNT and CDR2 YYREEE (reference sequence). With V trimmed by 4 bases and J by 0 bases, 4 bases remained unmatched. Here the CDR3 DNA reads TGTGCCAGCAGCCAGGGACTAGCGGGGAGCTCCTACGAGCAGTACTTC. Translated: CASSQGLAGSSYEQYF.

The CDR3 protein is CASSWEGDNEQFF. In DNA form, the CDR3 reads TGCGCCAGCAGCTGGGAGGGGGACAATGAGCAGTTCTTC. The J gene is TRBJ2-1, the V gene TRBV5-1, with D perhaps TRBD2 (7 bases). The CDR3 runs 13 residues. V lost 3 bases to trimming and J lost 5 bases, with 9 bases between them. Germline CDR1 is SGHRS and CDR2 is YFSETQ.

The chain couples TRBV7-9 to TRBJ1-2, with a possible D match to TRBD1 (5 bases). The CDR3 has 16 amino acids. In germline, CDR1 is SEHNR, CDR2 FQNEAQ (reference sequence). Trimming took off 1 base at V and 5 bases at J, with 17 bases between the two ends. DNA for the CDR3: TGTGCCAGCAGCTTAGTTTCAGGCCAGGGAGGGTATGGCTACACCTTC. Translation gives CASSLVSGQGGYGYTF.

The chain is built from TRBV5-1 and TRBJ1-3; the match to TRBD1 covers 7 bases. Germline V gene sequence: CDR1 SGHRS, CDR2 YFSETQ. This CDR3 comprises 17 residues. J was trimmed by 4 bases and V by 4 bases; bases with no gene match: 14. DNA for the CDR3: TGCGCCAGCAGCCCCTCTGCCTCGACAGGGTTGGGAAACACCATATATTTT. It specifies CASSPSASTGLGNTIYF.

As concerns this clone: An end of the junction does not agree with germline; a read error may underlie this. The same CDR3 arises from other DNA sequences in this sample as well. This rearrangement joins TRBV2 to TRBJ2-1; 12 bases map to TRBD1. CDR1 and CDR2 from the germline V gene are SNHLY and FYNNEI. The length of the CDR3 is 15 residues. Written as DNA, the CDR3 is TGTGCTAGCAGGGCCGGGACAGGGGGCAGGAATGAGCAGTTCTTC. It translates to CASRAGTGGRNEQFF.

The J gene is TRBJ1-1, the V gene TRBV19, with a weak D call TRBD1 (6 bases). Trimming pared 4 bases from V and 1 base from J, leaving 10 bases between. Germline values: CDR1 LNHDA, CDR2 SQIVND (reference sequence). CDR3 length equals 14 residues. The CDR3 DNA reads TGTGCCAGTAGTACGACAGGACCGAACACTGAAGCTTTCTTT. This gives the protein CASSTTGPNTEAFF.

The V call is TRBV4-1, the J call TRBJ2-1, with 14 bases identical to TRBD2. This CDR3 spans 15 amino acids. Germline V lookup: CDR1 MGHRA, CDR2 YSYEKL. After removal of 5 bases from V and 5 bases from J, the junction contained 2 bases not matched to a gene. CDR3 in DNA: TGCGCCAGCAGCTGGGGACTAGCGGGAGACAATGAGCAGTTCTTC. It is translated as CASSWGLAGDNEQFF.

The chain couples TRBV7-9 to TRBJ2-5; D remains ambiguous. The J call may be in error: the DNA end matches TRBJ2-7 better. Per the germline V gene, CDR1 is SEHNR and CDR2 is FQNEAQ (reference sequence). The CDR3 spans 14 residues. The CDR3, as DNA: TGTGCCAGCAGCTTCTCGGATGGACCCTACGAGCAGTACTTC. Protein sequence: CASSFSDGPYEQYF.

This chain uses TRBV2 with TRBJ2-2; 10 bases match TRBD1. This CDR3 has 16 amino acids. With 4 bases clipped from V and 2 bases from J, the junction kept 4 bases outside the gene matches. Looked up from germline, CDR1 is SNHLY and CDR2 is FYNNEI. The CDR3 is CASSGTGGRNTGELFF. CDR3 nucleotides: TGTGCCAGCAGTGGGACAGGGGGACGAAACACCGGGGAGCTGTTTTTT.

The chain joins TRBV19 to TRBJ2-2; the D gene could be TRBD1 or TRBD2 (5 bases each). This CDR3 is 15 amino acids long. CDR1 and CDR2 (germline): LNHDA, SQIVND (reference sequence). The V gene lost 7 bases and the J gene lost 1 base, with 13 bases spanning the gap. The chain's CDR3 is CASTQIGGNTGELFF. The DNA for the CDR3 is TGTGCCAGTACCCAGATTGGGGGGAACACCGGGGAGCTGTTTTTT. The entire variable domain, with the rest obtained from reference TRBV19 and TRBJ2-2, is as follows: DGGITQSPKYLFRKEGQNVTLSCEQNLNHDAMYWYRQDPGQGLRLIYYSQIVNDFQKGDIAEGYSVSREKKESFPLTVTSAQKNPTAFYLCASTQIGGNTGELFFGEGSRLTVL.

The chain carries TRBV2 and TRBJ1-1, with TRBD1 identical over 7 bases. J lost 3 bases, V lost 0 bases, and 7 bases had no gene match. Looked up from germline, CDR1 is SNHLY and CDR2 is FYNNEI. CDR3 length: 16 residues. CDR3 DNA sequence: TGTGCCAGCAGTGAAGCGACAGGGTTTAAGGACACTGAAGCTTTCTTT. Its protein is CASSEATGFKDTEAFF. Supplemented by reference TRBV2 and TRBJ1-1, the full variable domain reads EPEVTQTPSHQVTQMGQEVILRCVPISNHLYFYWYRQILGQKVEFLVSFYNNEISEKSEIFDDQFSVERPDGSNFTLKIRSTKLEDSAMYFCASSEATGFKDTEAFFGQGTRLTVV.

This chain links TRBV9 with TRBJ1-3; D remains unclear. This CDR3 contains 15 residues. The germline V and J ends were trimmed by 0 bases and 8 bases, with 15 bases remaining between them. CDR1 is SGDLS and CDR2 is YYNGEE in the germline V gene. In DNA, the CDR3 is TGTGCCAGCAGCGTAGAGGGCTCCACCGGGGACACCATATATTTT. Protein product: CASSVEGSTGDTIYF.

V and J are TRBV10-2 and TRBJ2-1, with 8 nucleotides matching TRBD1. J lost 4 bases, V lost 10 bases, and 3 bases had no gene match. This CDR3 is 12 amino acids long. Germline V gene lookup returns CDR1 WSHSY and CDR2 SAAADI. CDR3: CATQGDYNEQFF. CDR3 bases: TGCGCCACACAGGGGGATTACAATGAGCAGTTCTTC.

The CDR3: CASSLQVSGNTIYF. The CDR3 DNA is TGTGCCAGCAGCCTACAGGTCTCTGGAAACACCATATATTTT. This chain links TRBV2 with TRBJ1-3; D might be TRBD1 (5 bases). Trimming pared 6 bases from V and 0 bases from J, leaving 9 bases between. CDR1 and CDR2 (germline): SNHLY, FYNNEI. This CDR3 spans 14 amino acids.